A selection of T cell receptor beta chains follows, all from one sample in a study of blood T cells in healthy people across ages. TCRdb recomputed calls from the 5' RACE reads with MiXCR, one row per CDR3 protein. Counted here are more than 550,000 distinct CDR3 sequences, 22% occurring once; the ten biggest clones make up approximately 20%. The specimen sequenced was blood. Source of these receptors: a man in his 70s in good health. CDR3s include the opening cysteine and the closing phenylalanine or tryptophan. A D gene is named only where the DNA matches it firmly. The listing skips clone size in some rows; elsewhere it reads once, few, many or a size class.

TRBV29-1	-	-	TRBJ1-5	TGCAGCGTTGAAGAACAGGGCCTAGGGCCCCAGCATTTT	CSVEEQGLGPQHF
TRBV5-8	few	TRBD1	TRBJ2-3	TGTGCCAGCAGCGCCGGGACAGGGTACGGCACAGATACGCAGTATTTT	CASSAGTGYGTDTQYF
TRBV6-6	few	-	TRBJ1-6	TGTGCCAGCAGTTACTCGAACGGGAATTCACCCCTCCACTTT	CASSYSNGNSPLHF
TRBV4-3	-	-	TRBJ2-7	TGCGCCAGCAGCCAAGATCGCAGGGGATCCTACGAGCAGTACTTC	CASSQDRRGSYEQYF
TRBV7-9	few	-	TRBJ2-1	TGTGCCAGCAGCCCCCCAGGGATATCCTACAATGAGCAGTTCTTC	CASSPPGISYNEQFF
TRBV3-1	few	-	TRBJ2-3	TGTGCCAGCAGTCCCCGGAGTATCTTCACAGATACGCAGTATTTT	CASSPRSIFTDTQYF
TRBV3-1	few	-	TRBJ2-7	TGTGCCAGCAGCCAAGAAGCGACAGGGAGGGTTAAGCAGCAGTACTTC	CASSQEATGRVKQQYF
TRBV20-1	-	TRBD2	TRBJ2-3	TGCAGTGCTAGAGGAGGGCCTAGCGGGTTCACAGATACGCAGTATTTT	CSARGGPSGFTDTQYF
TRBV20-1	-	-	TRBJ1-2	TGCAGTGCTAGACAGATATTTCCAGGCGGCTACACCTTC	CSARQIFPGGYTF
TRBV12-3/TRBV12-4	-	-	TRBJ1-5	TGTGCCAGCAGTTTAAGGCAGGGAGGGCTATGGCCCCAGCATTTT	CASSLRQGGLWPQHF
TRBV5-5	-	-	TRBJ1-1	TGTGCCAGCACCACGACAGTGAACACTGAAGCTTTCTTT	CASTTTVNTEAFF
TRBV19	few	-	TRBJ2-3	TGTGCCAGTAGTATACGACAGTCGGACACAGATACGCAGTATTTT	CASSIRQSDTDTQYF
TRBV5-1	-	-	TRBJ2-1	TGCGCCAGCGGAGGGGGAGTCAGCTCCTACAATGAGCAGTTCTTC	CASGGGVSSYNEQFF
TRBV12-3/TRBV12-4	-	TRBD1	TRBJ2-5	TGTGCCAGCAGTTTTGGGGACAGGGGTTCAGAGACCCAGTACTTC	CASSFGDRGSETQYF
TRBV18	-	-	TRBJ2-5	TGTGCCAGCTCACGGGGGTTGGATGAGACCCAGTACTTC	CASSRGLDETQYF
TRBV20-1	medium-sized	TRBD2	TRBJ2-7	TGCAGTGCTACCCGGACTAGCCACGAGCAGTACTTC	CSATRTSHEQYF
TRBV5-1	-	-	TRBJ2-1	TGCGCCAGCAGCTTGGACCCTGGGAGTGAGCAGTTCTTC	CASSLDPGSEQFF
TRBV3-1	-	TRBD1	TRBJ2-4	TGTGCCAGCACCCCCACAGGGGTCGGGGAAAACATTCAGTACTTC	CASTPTGVGENIQYF
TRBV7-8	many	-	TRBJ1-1	TGTGCCAGCAGCGACAACAGGCGCGAAGCTTTCTTT	CASSDNRREAFF
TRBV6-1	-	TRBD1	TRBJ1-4	TGTGCCAGCAGTGAAGGCGACAGGGGAAGTGCGAAACTGTTTTTT	CASSEGDRGSAKLFF
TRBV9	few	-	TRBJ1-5	TGTGCCAGCAGCGTAGGGTCAACTGGCAATCAGCCCCAGCATTTT	CASSVGSTGNQPQHF
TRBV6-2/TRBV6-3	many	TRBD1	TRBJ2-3	TGTGCCAGCACCCACCGACAGGGAAGTACAGATACGCAGTATTTT	CASTHRQGSTDTQYF
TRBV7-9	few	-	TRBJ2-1	TGTGCCAGCAGCCGATCCGGGGTCCCCTACAATGAGCAGTTCTTC	CASSRSGVPYNEQFF
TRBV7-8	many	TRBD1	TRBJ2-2	TGTGCCAGCAGCTTAGCGGGGGACAGATGGCTGTTTTTT	CASSLAGDRWLFF
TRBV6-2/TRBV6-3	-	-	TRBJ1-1	TGTGCCAGCAGTTACTCCCGGATCGTACTAGGGACTGAAGCTTTCTTT	CASSYSRIVLGTEAFF
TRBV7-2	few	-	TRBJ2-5	TGTGCCAGCAGCCGGGACCCATCTACGATGCAGTACTTC	CASSRDPSTMQYF
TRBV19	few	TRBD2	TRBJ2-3	TGTGCCAGTAGTGTAGCGGGGGCCACAGATACGCAGTATTTT	CASSVAGATDTQYF
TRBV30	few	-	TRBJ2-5	TGTGCCTGGAGTGTAGGCAGTGGGGAGACCCAGTACTTC	CAWSVGSGETQYF
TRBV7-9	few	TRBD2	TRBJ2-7	TGTGCCAGCAGCCCCCAGACTAGCGGGGGAAAATACGAGCAGTACTTC	CASSPQTSGGKYEQYF
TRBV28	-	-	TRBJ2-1	TGTGCCAGCAGTTTTATCCTGCCGAGGGAGCAGTTCTTC	CASSFILPREQFF
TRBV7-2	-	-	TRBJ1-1	TGTGCCAGCAAACGTAGCACTGAAGCTTTCTTT	CASKRSTEAFF
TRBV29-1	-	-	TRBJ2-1	TGCAGCCCGAGCCCAACGTACAATGAGCAGTTCTTC	CSPSPTYNEQFF
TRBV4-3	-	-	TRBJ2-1	TGCGCCAGCAGCCAAGAGAGGGGGGTCAGGGTCTATGAGCAGTTCTTC	CASSQERGVRVYEQFF
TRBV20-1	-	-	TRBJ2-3	TGCAGTGCTAGCGGGAGAAGAAGACCAGATACGCAGTATTTT	CSASGRRRPDTQYF
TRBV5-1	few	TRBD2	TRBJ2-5	TGCGCCAGCAGCTTGGCACTAGCGGGGGACCAAGAGACCCAGTACTTC	CASSLALAGDQETQYF
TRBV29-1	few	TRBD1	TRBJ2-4	TGCAGCGCTATGACAGGGGGCAACATTCAGTACTTC	CSAMTGGNIQYF
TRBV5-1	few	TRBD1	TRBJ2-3	TGCGCCAGCAGCTCGGGACAGGGGGGAGATACGCAGTATTTT	CASSSGQGGDTQYF
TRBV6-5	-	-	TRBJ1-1	TGTGCCAGCAGTCGAGGTAGTACAGGGAGCACTGAAGCTTTCTTT	CASSRGSTGSTEAFF
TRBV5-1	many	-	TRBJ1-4	TGCGCCAGCAGCTCGGTCGCCGCGAGCGGTGAAAAACTGTTTTTT	CASSSVAASGEKLFF
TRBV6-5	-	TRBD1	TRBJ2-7	TGTGCCAGCAGTTACCATGCCCCGGGACAGGGGCCCTACGAGCAGTACTTC	CASSYHAPGQGPYEQYF